This T cell receptor (beta chain) was identified during a study of control samples from healthy donors and cancer patients. The CDR3 is made up of 16 amino acids. Trimming at V came to 3 bases and at J to 2 bases, leaving 9 bases not matched to a gene. Germline V CDR1 and CDR2: PRHDT, FYEKMQ (reference sequence). Produced via immunoSEQ multiplex PCR; TCRdb's table is partial and in-frame only. Of around 170,000 clones in the sample, roughly 90% were seen once. Only one count was recorded for this clone. This TCR came from a woman younger than 45 in good health. Sequenced input: blood. J is TRBJ2-7 and V is TRBV13; TRBD2 matches at 8 bases. The CDR3 coding sequence is TGTGCCAGCAGCTTTAGGAGCGGGAGCCAAACCTACGAGCAGTACTTC. Translation: CASSFRSGSQTYEQYF.